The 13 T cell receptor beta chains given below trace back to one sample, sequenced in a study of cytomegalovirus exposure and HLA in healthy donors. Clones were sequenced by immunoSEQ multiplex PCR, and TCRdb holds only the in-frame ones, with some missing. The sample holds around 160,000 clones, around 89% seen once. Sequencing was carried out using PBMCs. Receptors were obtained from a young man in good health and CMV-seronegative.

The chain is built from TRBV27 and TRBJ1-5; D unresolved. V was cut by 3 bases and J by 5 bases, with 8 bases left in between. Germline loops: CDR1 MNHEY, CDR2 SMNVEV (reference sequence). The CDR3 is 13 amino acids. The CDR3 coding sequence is TGTGCCAGCAGTTTGGGCAGCTATCAGCCCCAGCATTTT. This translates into CASSLGSYQPQHF.

CDR3 sequence: CASSLGYRDNEKLFF. The CDR3 DNA reads as TGTGCCAGCAGCTTAGGGTACAGGGATAATGAAAAACTGTTTTTT. This chain links TRBV11-2 with TRBJ1-4, with D possibly being TRBD1 (6 bases). CDR3 length equals 15 residues. V lost 1 base, J lost 4 bases, and 10 bases lay in between. Germline CDR1 SGHAT, CDR2 FQNNGV.

CDR3 bases: TGTGCCAGCAGTTCGCCGGGACAGTCTTACACCGGGGAGCTGTTTTTT. As protein: CASSSPGQSYTGELFF. The chain is built from TRBV27 and TRBJ2-2, with TRBD1 identical over 7 bases. This CDR3 is built from 16 residues. Germline CDR1 is MNHEY and CDR2 is SMNVEV (reference sequence). The ends lost 4 bases at V and 3 bases at J; junction bases unmatched: 8.

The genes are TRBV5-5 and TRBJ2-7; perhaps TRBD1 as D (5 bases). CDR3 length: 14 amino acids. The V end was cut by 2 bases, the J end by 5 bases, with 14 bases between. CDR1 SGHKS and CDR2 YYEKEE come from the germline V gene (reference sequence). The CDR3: CASSLGRARDEQYF. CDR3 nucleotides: TGTGCCAGCAGCTTAGGCAGGGCTCGCGACGAGCAGTACTTC.

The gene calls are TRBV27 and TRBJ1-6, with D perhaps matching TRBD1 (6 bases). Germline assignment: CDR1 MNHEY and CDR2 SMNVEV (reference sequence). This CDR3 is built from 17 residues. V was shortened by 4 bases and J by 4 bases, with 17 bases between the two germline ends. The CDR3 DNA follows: TGTGCCAGCAGTTCCTTACTACAGGGCCAATATAATTCACCCCTCCACTTT. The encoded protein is CASSSLLQGQYNSPLHF.

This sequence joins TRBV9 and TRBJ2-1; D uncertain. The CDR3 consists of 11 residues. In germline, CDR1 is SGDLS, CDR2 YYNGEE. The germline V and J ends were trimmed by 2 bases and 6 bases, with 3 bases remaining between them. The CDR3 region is CASSVANEQFF. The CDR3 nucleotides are TGTGCCAGCAGCGTGGCCAATGAGCAGTTCTTC.

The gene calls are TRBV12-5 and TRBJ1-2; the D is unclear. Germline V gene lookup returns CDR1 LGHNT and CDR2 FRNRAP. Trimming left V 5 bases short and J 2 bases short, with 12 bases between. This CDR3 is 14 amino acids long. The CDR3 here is CASGPGEGNYGYTF. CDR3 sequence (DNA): TGTGCTAGTGGTCCCGGGGAAGGGAACTATGGCTACACCTTC.

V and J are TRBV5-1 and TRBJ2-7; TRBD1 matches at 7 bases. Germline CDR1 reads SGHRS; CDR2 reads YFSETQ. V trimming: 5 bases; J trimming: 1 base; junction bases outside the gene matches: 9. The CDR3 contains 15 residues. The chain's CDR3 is CASSSDRVTSYEQYF. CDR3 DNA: TGCGCCAGCAGTTCCGACAGGGTCACGTCCTACGAGCAGTACTTC.

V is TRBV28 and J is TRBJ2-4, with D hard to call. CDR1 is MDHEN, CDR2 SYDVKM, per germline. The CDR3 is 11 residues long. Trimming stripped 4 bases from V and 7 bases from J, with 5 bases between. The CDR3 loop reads CASSSYNIQYF. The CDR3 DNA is TGTGCCAGCAGTTCGTATAACATTCAGTACTTC.

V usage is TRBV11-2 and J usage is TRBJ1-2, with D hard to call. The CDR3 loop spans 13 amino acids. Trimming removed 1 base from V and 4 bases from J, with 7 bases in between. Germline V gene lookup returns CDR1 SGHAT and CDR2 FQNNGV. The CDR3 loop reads CASSLGGIYGYTF. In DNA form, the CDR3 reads TGTGCCAGCAGCTTAGGAGGGATCTATGGCTACACCTTC.

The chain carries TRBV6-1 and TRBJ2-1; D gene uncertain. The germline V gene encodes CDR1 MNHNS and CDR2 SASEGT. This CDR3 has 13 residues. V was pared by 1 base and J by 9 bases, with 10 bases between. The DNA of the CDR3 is TGTGCCAGCAGTGAAGGGCCACACCGTGAGCAGTTCTTC. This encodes CASSEGPHREQFF.

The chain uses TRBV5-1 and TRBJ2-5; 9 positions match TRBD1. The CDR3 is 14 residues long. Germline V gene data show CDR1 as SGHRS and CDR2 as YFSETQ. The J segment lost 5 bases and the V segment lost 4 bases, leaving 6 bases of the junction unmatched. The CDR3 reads CASSRKQGAETQYF. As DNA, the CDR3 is TGCGCCAGCAGCCGAAAACAGGGGGCGGAGACCCAGTACTTC.

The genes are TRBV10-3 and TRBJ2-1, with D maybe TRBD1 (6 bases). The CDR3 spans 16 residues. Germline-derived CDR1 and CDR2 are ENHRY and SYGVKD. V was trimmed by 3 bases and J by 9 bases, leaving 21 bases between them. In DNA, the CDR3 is TGTGCCATCAGTGACCAGAACAGGGCCTTAGGTGGTGAGCAGTTCTTC. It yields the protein CAISDQNRALGGEQFF.